The clone carrying this T cell receptor beta chain was observed a few times. These data belong to a study of post-analysis software for immune sequencing data. Study at large: Relapsing-remitting, secondary progressive and progressive-relapsing courses of multiple sclerosis were included.

Presence of unique molecular identifiers characterized the TCR beta cDNA libraries. TCRdb re-analysed the PCR reads in MiXCR, keeping a single row per CDR3 protein. Among 500,000 to 600,000 distinct CDR3 sequences listed, about 40% were seen once. This receptor was taken from a girl aged 10-17 years with multiple sclerosis. Sequencing was done on a sample of blood.

The CDR3 sequence: CASSFTGGAFHEQYF. The CDR3 DNA sequence: TGTGCCAGCAGTTTCACGGGGGGTGCTTTCCACGAGCAGTACTTC. V and J are TRBV12-3 or TRBV12-4 and TRBJ2-7, with 7 bases that match TRBD2. The junction had 10 bases not matched to a gene; V was cut back by 3 bases and J by 5 bases. There are 15 residues in the CDR3.